The 13 T cell receptor beta chains below come from one sample, sequenced in a study of Graves' ophthalmopathy and Graves' hyperthyroidism. Amplified TCR beta CDR3 regions were obtained using RNA transcripts as template. First-round RT-PCR with HTBI primers preceded a second-round multiplex PCR. One entry per CDR3 protein results from TCRdb running MiXCR on the multiplex PCR reads. In the table there are fewer than 250,000 distinct CDR3 sequences, around 28% of which are singletons. The sample comprised peripheral blood. The receptors were gathered from a man aged 50 to 59 with Graves' ophthalmopathy.

This clonotype was seen at least ten times. This chain uses TRBV10-3 with TRBJ2-5; D remains ambiguous. Germline CDR1 is ENHRY and CDR2 is SYGVKD. V was pared by 4 bases and J by 5 bases, with 11 bases between. The CDR3 length is 13 residues. CDR3 amino acids: CAISAQETETQYF. The CDR3 DNA is TGTGCCATCAGTGCGCAGGAGACGGAGACCCAGTACTTC.

The V gene is TRBV15, the J gene TRBJ1-5, with D uncertain. This CDR3 contains 13 residues. V lost 3 bases and J lost 6, with 9 bases in between. The germline V gene encodes CDR1 LNHNV and CDR2 YYDKDF (reference sequence). The CDR3 is CATSSRLGQPQHF. CDR3 coding DNA: TGTGCCACCAGCAGTCGGTTGGGTCAGCCCCAGCATTTT.

Worth noting for this clonotype: A read error may account for a junction end that differs from germline. This chain links TRBV6-1 with TRBJ1-3; D unclear. The length of the CDR3 is 15 residues. Germline loops: CDR1 MNHNS, CDR2 SASEGT. This CDR3 is CVSIPSWGSGNTIYF. DNA of the CDR3: TGTGTCAGCATTCCATCGTGGGGCTCTGGAAACACCATATATTTT.

The table lists this clonotype with many counts. This rearrangement joins TRBV11-1 to TRBJ2-7; TRBD1 matches at 7 bases. Trimming cost V 6 bases and J 0 bases; bases outside gene matches: 5. The CDR3 loop spans 14 amino acids. Germline V gives CDR1 SGHAT, CDR2 FQDESV (reference sequence). CDR3 sequence reads: CASRPRDSSYEQYF. The DNA of the CDR3 is TGTGCCAGCAGGCCGAGGGACAGCTCCTACGAGCAGTACTTC.

This clonotype was seen ten or more times. The rearrangement uses TRBV28 and TRBJ2-7; a possible D gene is TRBD1 (7 bases). Germline V CDR1 and CDR2: MDHEN, SYDVKM. The CDR3 contains 14 residues. With 5 bases removed from V and 4 bases from J, the gap between germline ends came to 15 bases. The CDR3 loop is CASSKEGAKYEQYF. The CDR3 DNA reads as TGTGCCAGCAGTAAGGAGGGGGCGAAGTACGAGCAGTACTTC.

The CDR3 region has the DNA TGTGCCAGCAGGAAGGACAGACCCAATTCACCCCTCCACTTT. Protein: CASRKDRPNSPLHF. This chain links TRBV6-1 with TRBJ1-6, with D perhaps TRBD1 (6 bases). The CDR3 contains 14 residues. Germline V lookup: CDR1 MNHNS, CDR2 SASEGT. The V end lost 6 bases, the J end lost 7 bases, and 13 bases lay between the germline ends.

In this sample, this clonotype turned up many times. V usage is TRBV12-3 or TRBV12-4 and J usage is TRBJ2-5; 8 nucleotides agree with TRBD2. CDR3 length: 14 residues. V lost 6 bases and J lost 7; bases outside the gene matches: 10. This CDR3 is CASSMVTSAATQYF. CDR3 nucleotide sequence: TGTGCCAGCAGCATGGTGACTAGCGCGGCGACCCAGTACTTC.

This clonotype was seen repeatedly, ten times or more. The CDR3: CSVGDRSKETQYF. The CDR3 region has the DNA TGCAGCGTTGGGGACAGGAGTAAAGAGACCCAGTACTTC. V usage is TRBV29-1 and J usage is TRBJ2-5, with 8 bases aligning to TRBD1. The CDR3 length is 13 residues. V shed 4 bases, J shed 3 bases, and the junction held 4 bases outside the gene matches. Germline V lookup: CDR1 SQVTM, CDR2 ANQGSEA.

This clonotype was seen ten or more times. This chain uses TRBV5-1 with TRBJ1-2; no clear D. Germline assignment: CDR1 SGHRS and CDR2 YFSETQ. V was cut by 6 bases and J by 3 bases, with 15 bases left in between. The CDR3 has 14 residues. CDR3 region: CASKKTRVDYGYTF. The CDR3 DNA is TGCGCCAGCAAGAAGACACGGGTGGACTATGGCTACACCTTC.

This clonotype showed up many times. The genes are TRBV5-1 and TRBJ2-5; D is perhaps TRBD1 (6 bases). The CDR3 is 14 amino acids. Trimming stripped 3 bases from V and 2 bases from J, with 11 bases between. From germline, CDR1 is SGHRS and CDR2 YFSETQ. CDR3 region: CASSSRGRQETQYF. The CDR3 DNA is TGCGCCAGCAGCTCCAGGGGAAGGCAAGAGACCCAGTACTTC.

This clonotype was observed many times. The rearrangement joins TRBV19 to TRBJ2-7; possibly TRBD1 for D (5 bases). The CDR3 sequence is 14 residues long. CDR1 and CDR2 from the germline V gene are LNHDA and SQIVND (reference sequence). Between the trimmed V and J ends, which lost 5 bases and 4 bases, there was a span of 15 bases. CDR3 residues: CASSLSTEYYEQYF. The CDR3, as DNA: TGTGCCAGTAGTCTCTCGACAGAATATTACGAGCAGTACTTC.

Many counts were recorded for this clonotype. The chain couples TRBV19 to TRBJ1-6; D gene ambiguous. This CDR3 contains 14 residues. Germline V lookup: CDR1 LNHDA, CDR2 SQIVND (reference sequence). V shed 3 bases and J shed 9 bases, with 12 bases lying between them. The CDR3 DNA reads TGTGCCAGTAGTATCGAGGGTGAGAGTTCACCCCTCCACTTT. Translated: CASSIEGESSPLHF.

The V gene is TRBV20-1, the J gene TRBJ2-7; tentatively, D is TRBD2 (6 bases). The CDR3 length is 14 residues. With 6 bases removed from V and 0 bases from J, the gap between germline ends came to 15 bases. Germline CDR1 and CDR2: DFQATT and SNEGSKA (reference sequence). This CDR3 reads CSAGGAQGSYEQYF. The CDR3 nucleotides read TGCAGTGCGGGGGGAGCTCAAGGCTCCTACGAGCAGTACTTC.